Presented here are 17 T cell receptor beta chains from one specimen sequenced in a study of T cells in Graves' hyperthyroidism and ophthalmopathy. Regions amplified from RNA transcripts were the TCR beta CDR3 regions. During a first-round RT-PCR of the TCR CDR3, the HTBI primer set was used. TCRdb itself ran the multiplex PCR reads through MiXCR, one entry per CDR3 protein. Of under 200,000 distinct CDR3 sequences in the sample, about 9.4% were seen once. Source material: blood. Receptors were obtained from a woman aged 18-29 years with Graves' hyperthyroidism that later progressed to Graves' ophthalmopathy.

This clonotype has only a few counts. This chain uses TRBV4-1 with TRBJ2-5, with D uncertain. V dropped 3 bases and J dropped 4 bases, with 15 bases sitting between them. The length of the CDR3 is 15 residues. Germline V gene lookup returns CDR1 MGHRA and CDR2 YSYEKL. The CDR3: CASSQVVSSRETQYF. The CDR3 region has the DNA TGCGCCAGCAGCCAGGTCGTCAGCTCCCGAGAGACCCAGTACTTC.

This clonotype was found many times. This chain connects TRBV15 to TRBJ1-5, with a weak D call TRBD1 (5 bases). The CDR3 is made up of 15 amino acids. The V and J ends lost 3 bases and 1 base respectively, with 10 bases between them. Germline lookup yields CDR1 LNHNV and CDR2 YYDKDF (reference sequence). This CDR3 reads CATSRRGESNQPQHF. DNA for the CDR3: TGTGCCACCAGCAGGAGAGGGGAGAGCAATCAGCCCCAGCATTTT.

This clonotype was observed many times. The chain links TRBV28 to TRBJ1-1; D uncertain. The CDR3 totals 14 residues. Germline V lookup: CDR1 MDHEN, CDR2 SYDVKM. V was pared by 2 bases and J by 1 base, with 8 bases between. DNA of the CDR3: TGTGCCAGCAGTTTAGGGGTTTCGAACACTGAAGCTTTCTTT. Protein product: CASSLGVSNTEAFF.

This clonotype was counted many times. The J gene is TRBJ1-4, the V gene TRBV6-1, with 12 bases aligning to TRBD1. The germline CDR1 and CDR2 sequences are MNHNS and SASEGT. The V segment lost 6 bases and the J segment 2 bases; nucleotides outside the gene matches: 4. There are 16 residues in the CDR3. CDR3: CASRGTGGSTNEKLFF. The CDR3 region has the DNA TGTGCCAGCAGAGGGACAGGGGGCTCTACTAATGAAAAACTGTTTTTT.

This clonotype was picked up many times. The genes are TRBV28 and TRBJ1-2; tentative D call: TRBD1 (6 bases). Per germline, CDR1 MDHEN and CDR2 SYDVKM. The CDR3 consists of 15 residues. V gave up 5 bases and J gave up 1 base, with 14 bases separating them. The CDR3, as DNA: TGTGCCAGCAGTATACAGGGAATGTTTAACTATGGCTACACCTTC. It is translated as CASSIQGMFNYGYTF.

This clonotype was detected only a few times. This rearrangement joins TRBV28 to TRBJ1-4; TRBD1 is a possible D gene (5 bases). Per the germline V gene, CDR1 is MDHEN and CDR2 is SYDVKM. Trimming pared 6 bases from V and 8 bases from J, leaving 19 bases between. The CDR3 has 15 residues. CDR3 protein: CASRPPGGVVEKLFF. CDR3 DNA sequence: TGTGCCAGCAGACCCCCCGGGGGGGTGGTCGAAAAACTGTTTTTT.

This clonotype was seen only a few times. V and J are TRBV10-3 and TRBJ2-7; no clear D gene. This CDR3 spans 13 amino acids. The germline gives CDR1 ENHRY, CDR2 SYGVKD. Trimming removed 2 bases from V and 0 bases from J, with 5 bases in between. The chain's CDR3 is CAISEVSSYEQYF. The CDR3 DNA reads as TGTGCCATCAGTGAGGTCAGCTCCTACGAGCAGTACTTC.

The chain recombines TRBV14 with TRBJ2-2, with D possibly being TRBD2 (5 bases). Trimming shortened V by 2 bases and J by 6 bases, and 7 bases separated the two germline ends. The CDR3 spans 13 residues. From germline, CDR1 is SGHDN and CDR2 FVKESK. The CDR3 is CASSQQRAGELFF. The CDR3 nucleotides are TGTGCCAGCAGCCAACAGAGGGCCGGGGAGCTGTTTTTT.

The table lists this clonotype with many counts. The chain links TRBV5-1 to TRBJ2-7; 8 bases align to TRBD2. V was clipped by 0 bases and J by 4 bases; unmatched bases: 6. Germline V gives CDR1 SGHRS, CDR2 YFSETQ. CDR3 length equals 15 residues. The CDR3 nucleotides are TGCGCCAGCAGCTTGGGGCCTAGCGGGCCATACGAGCAGTACTTC. This encodes CASSLGPSGPYEQYF. The complete variable domain, with remaining parts taken from reference TRBV5-1 and TRBJ2-7, reads KAGVTQTPRYLIKTRGQQVTLSCSPISGHRSVSWYQQTPGQGLQFLFEYFSETQRNKGNFPGRFSGRQFSNSRSEMNVSTLELGDSALYLCASSLGPSGPYEQYFGPGTRLTVT.

The J gene is TRBJ1-2, the V gene TRBV4-2, with D possibly TRBD1 on 5 matching bases. CDR3 size: 16 residues. Germline CDR1 and CDR2: LGHNA and YNFKEQ. Trimming stripped 1 base from V and 2 bases from J, with 14 bases between. DNA for the CDR3: TGTGCCAGCAGCCAAGTATTTCAGGGAGGAAACTATGGCTACACCTTC. This sequence encodes CASSQVFQGGNYGYTF.

There are many counts of this clonotype. J is TRBJ2-7 and V is TRBV6-1; TRBD2 is a possible D gene (5 bases). The CDR3 consists of 15 residues. Trimming pared 6 bases from V and 2 bases from J, leaving 17 bases between. Germline-derived CDR1 and CDR2 are MNHNS and SASEGT. The CDR3: CASSHGLYGAYEQYF. The CDR3 region has the DNA TGTGCCAGCAGCCACGGACTCTACGGGGCCTACGAGCAGTACTTC.

This clonotype was counted only a few times. The chain is built from TRBV4-2 and TRBJ1-3; D is uncertain. The germline V and J ends were trimmed by 5 bases and 8 bases, with 10 bases remaining between them. Germline-derived CDR1 and CDR2 are LGHNA and YNFKEQ. The CDR3 runs to 12 residues. Here the CDR3 reads CASSEDGHTIYF. Written as DNA, the CDR3 is TGTGCCAGCAGCGAGGACGGCCACACCATATATTTT.

This clonotype has a count of ten or more. The V gene is TRBV7-8, the J gene TRBJ2-3; 10 bases align to TRBD1. Germline assignment: CDR1 SGHVS and CDR2 FQNEAQ. The CDR3 is 15 amino acids. The ends lost 5 bases at V and 3 bases at J; junction bases unmatched: 5. The CDR3: CASSERQGATDTQYF. CDR3 sequence (DNA): TGTGCCAGCAGCGAAAGACAGGGGGCAACAGATACGCAGTATTTT. Complete variable domain (other parts from reference TRBV7-8 and TRBJ2-3): GAGVSQSPRYKVAKRGQDVALRCDPISGHVSLFWYQQALGQGPEFLTYFQNEAQLDKSGLPSDRFFAERPEGSVSTLKIQRTQQEDSAVYLCASSERQGATDTQYFGPGTRLTVL.

There are many counts of this clonotype. As DNA, the CDR3 is TGTGCCAGCAGCTCTGGGACAGGGGCTAGCTGGGATACGCAGTATTTT. Translation gives CASSSGTGASWDTQYF. V is TRBV11-2 and J is TRBJ2-3; 10 nucleotides line up with TRBD1. The junction had 10 bases not matched to a gene; V was cut back by 4 bases and J by 6 bases. CDR1 and CDR2 from the germline V gene are SGHAT and FQNNGV. The CDR3 has 16 amino acids. Combining the CDR3 with reference TRBV11-2 and TRBJ2-3 gives the whole variable domain EAGVAQSPRYKIIEKRQSVAFWCNPISGHATLYWYQQILGQGPKLLIQFQNNGVVDDSQLPKDRFSAERLKGVDSTLKIQPAKLEDSAVYLCASSSGTGASWDTQYFGPGTRLTVL.

This clonotype was counted at least ten times. This chain uses TRBV7-2 with TRBJ1-3; D ambiguous. This CDR3 region has 13 residues. Trimming shortened V by 2 bases and J by 5 bases, and 7 bases separated the two germline ends. Germline V lookup: CDR1 SGHTA, CDR2 FQGNSA. The DNA for the CDR3 is TGTGCCAGCAGCTTATTGATGAGAAACACCATATATTTT. The encoded protein is CASSLLMRNTIYF.

Many counts were recorded for this clonotype. CDR3: CASRRASGSTDTQYF. As DNA, the CDR3 is TGTGCCAGCAGAAGAGCTAGCGGGAGCACAGATACGCAGTATTTT. The rearrangement joins TRBV2 to TRBJ2-3; TRBD2 aligns across 8 bases. CDR3 size: 15 residues. V was clipped by 6 bases and J by 0 bases; unmatched bases: 5. Germline lookup yields CDR1 SNHLY and CDR2 FYNNEI.

This clonotype was found a few times. The genes are TRBV6-1 and TRBJ1-2; D gene unclear. Germline CDR1 MNHNS, CDR2 SASEGT. V shed 7 bases and J shed 8 bases, with 23 bases lying between them. The length of the CDR3 is 15 residues. The CDR3: CASTHRTDSVGGYTF. Written as DNA, the CDR3 is TGTGCCAGCACCCATCGGACCGACTCGGTAGGGGGCTACACCTTC.